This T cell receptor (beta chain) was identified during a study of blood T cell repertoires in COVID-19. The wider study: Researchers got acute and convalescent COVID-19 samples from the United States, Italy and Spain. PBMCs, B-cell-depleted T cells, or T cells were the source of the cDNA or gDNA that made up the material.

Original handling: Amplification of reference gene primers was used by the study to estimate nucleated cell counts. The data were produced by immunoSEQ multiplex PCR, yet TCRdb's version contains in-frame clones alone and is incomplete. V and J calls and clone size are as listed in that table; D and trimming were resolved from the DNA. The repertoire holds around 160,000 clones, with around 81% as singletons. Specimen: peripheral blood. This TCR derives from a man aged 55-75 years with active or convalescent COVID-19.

The chain's CDR3 is CATTPSGESSYNEQFF. The CDR3 DNA reads TGTGCCACAACCCCTAGCGGGGAGAGCTCCTACAATGAGCAGTTCTTC. J is TRBJ2-1 and V is TRBV19, with 9 bases aligning to TRBD2. The germline CDR1 and CDR2 sequences are LNHDA and SQIVND (reference sequence). The CDR3 runs to 16 residues. Trimming cost V 10 bases and J 0 bases; bases outside gene matches: 10.